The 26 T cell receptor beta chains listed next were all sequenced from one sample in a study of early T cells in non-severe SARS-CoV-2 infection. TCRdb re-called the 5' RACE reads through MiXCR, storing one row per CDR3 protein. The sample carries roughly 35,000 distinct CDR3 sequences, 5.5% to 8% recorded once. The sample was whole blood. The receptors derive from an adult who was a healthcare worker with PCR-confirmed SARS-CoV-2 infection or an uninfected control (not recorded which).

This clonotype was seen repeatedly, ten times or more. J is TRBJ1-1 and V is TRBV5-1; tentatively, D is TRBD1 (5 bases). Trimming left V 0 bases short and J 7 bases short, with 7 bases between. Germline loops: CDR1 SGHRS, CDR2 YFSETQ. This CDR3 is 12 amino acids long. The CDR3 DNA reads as TGCGCCAGCAGCTTGGCCGGGGGTGAAGCTTTCTTT. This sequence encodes CASSLAGGEAFF.

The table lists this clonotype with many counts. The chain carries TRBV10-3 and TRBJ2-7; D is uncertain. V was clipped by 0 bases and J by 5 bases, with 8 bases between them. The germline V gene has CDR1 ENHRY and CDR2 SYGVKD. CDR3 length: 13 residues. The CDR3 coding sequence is TGTGCCATCAGTGAGTCTCTGAGAGACGAGCAGTACTTC. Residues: CAISESLRDEQYF.

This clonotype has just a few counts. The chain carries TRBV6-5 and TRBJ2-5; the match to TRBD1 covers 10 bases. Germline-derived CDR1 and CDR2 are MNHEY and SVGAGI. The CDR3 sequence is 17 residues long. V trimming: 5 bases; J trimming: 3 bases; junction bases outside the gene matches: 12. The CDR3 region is CASSQERDRGREETQYF. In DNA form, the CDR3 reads TGTGCCAGCAGTCAGGAAAGAGACAGGGGGCGCGAAGAGACCCAGTACTTC.

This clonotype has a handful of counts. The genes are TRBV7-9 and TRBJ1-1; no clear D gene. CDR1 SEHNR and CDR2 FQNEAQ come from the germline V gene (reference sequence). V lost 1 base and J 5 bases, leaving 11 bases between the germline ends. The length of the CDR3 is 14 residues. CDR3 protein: CASSLVIRETEAFF. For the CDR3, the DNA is TGTGCCAGCAGCTTAGTGATCCGGGAAACTGAAGCTTTCTTT.

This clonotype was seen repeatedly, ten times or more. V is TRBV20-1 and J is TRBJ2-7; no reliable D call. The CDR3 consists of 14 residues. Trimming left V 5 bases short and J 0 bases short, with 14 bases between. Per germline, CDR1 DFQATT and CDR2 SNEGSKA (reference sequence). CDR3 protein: CSAFGTESSYEQYF. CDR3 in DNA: TGCAGTGCTTTCGGTACAGAGAGCTCCTACGAGCAGTACTTC.

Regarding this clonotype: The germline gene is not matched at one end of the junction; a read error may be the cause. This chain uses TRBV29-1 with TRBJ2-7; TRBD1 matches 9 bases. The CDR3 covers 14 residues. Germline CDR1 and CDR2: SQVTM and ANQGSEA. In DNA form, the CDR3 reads TGCAGCGTTGGCGAAATGGGGACAGGGCACAATCTCAACTTC. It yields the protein CSVGEMGTGHNLNF.

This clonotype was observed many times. The chain's CDR3 is CASSLHRGRNTEAFF. In nucleotides, the CDR3 is TGTGCCAGCAGCTTACACAGGGGGAGGAACACTGAAGCTTTCTTT. V usage is TRBV7-2 and J usage is TRBJ1-1; 8 bases are a match to TRBD1. Germline V gives CDR1 SGHTA, CDR2 FQGNSA. Germline trimming cut 2 bases from V and 1 base from J; bases unmatched to any gene: 3. This CDR3 has 15 residues.

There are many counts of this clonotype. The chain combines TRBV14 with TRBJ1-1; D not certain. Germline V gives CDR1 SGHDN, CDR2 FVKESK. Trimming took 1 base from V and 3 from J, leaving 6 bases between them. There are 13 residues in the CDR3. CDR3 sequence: CASSQVLDTEAFF. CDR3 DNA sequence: TGTGCCAGCAGCCAAGTATTGGACACTGAAGCTTTCTTT. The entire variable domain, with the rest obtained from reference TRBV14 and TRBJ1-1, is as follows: EAGVTQFPSHSVIEKGQTVTLRCDPISGHDNLYWYRRVMGKEIKFLLHFVKESKQDESGMPNNRFLAERTGGTYSTLKVQPAELEDSGVYFCASSQVLDTEAFFGQGTRLTVV.

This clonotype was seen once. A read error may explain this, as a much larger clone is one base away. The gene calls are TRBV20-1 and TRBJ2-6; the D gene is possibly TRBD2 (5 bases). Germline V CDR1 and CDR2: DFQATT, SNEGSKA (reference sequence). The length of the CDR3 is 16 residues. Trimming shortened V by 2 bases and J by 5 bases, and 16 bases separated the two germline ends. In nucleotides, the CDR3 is TGCAGTGCTAGATCAAAGGGTCTAGCTAGGGCCAACGTCCTGACTTTC. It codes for CSARSKGLARANVLTF.

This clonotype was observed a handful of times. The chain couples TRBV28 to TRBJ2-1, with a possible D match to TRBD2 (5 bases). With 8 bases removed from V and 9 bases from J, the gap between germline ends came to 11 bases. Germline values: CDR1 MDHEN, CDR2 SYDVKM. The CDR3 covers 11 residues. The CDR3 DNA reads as TGTGCCAGCGCCGCCGGAGGTGAGCAGTTCTTC. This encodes CASAAGGEQFF.

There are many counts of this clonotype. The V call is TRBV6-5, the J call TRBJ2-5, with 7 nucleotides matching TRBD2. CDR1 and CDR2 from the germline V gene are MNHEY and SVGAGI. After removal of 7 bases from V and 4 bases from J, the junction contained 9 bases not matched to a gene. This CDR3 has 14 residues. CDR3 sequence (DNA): TGTGCCAGCACCCCCGGGGGGAAGGGAGAGACCCAGTACTTC. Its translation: CASTPGGKGETQYF.

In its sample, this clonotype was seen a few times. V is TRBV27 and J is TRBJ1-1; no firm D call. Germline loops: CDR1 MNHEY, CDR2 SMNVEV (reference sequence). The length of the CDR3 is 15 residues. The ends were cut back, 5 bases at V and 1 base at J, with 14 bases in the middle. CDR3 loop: CASSREGATNTEAFF. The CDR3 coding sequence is TGTGCCAGCAGTAGGGAGGGAGCCACGAACACTGAAGCTTTCTTT.

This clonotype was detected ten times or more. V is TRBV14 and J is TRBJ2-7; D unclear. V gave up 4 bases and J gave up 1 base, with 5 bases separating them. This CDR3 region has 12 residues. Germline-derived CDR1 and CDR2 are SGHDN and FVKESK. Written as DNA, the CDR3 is TGTGCCAGCAGCCGACATTCCTACGAGCAGTACTTC. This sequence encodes CASSRHSYEQYF.

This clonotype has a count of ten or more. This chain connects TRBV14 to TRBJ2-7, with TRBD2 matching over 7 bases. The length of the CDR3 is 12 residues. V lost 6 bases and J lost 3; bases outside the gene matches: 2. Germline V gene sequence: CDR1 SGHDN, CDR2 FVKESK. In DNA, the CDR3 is TGTGCCAGCAGTCGGGACTACTACGAGCAGTACTTC. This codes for CASSRDYYEQYF.

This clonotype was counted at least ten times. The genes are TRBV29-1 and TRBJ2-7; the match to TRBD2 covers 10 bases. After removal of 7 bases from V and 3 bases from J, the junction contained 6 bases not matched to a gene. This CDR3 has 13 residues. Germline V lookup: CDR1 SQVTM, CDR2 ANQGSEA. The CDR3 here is CSGRQREGYEQYF. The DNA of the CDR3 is TGCAGCGGCCGGCAGCGGGAGGGCTACGAGCAGTACTTC.

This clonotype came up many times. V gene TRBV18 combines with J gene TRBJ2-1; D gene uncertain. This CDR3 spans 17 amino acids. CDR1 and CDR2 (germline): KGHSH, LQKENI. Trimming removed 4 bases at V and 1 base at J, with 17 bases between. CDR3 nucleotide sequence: TGTGCCAGCTCACGACCGTTAACAGCTACGTCCTACAATGAGCAGTTCTTC. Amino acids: CASSRPLTATSYNEQFF.

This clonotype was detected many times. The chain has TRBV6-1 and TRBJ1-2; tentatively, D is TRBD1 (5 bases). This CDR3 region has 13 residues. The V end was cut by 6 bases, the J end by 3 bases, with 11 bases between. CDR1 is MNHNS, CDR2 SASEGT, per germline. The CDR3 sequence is CASSTGRDYGYTF. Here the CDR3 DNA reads TGTGCCAGCAGCACGGGACGAGACTATGGCTACACCTTC.

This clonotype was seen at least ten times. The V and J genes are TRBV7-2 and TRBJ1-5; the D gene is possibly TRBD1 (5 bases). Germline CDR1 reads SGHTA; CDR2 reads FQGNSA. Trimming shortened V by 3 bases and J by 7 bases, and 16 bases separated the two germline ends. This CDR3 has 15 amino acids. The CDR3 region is CASSFDTQGGQPQHF. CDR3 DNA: TGTGCCAGCAGCTTCGATACCCAGGGTGGCCAGCCCCAGCATTTT.

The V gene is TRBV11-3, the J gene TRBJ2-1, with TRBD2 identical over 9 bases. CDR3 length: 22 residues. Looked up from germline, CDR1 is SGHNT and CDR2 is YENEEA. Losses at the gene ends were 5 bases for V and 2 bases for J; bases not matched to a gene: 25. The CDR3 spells CASSPPPCSSGVDPITYNEQFF. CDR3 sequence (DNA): TGTGCCAGCAGCCCCCCCCCCTGCTCTAGCGGGGTGGACCCGATCACCTACAATGAGCAGTTCTTC.

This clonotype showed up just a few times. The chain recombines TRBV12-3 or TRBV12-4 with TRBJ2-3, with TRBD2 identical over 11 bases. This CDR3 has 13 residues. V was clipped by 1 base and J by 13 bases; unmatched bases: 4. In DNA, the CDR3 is TGTGCCAGCAGTTTAGAACTAGCGGGAGTTAAGTATTTT. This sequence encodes CASSLELAGVKYF.

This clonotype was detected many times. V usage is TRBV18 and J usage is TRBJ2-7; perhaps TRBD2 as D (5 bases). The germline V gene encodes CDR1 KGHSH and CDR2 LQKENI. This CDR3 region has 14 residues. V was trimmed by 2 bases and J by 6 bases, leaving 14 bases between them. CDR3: CASSPDGGGSEQYF. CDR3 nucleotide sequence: TGTGCCAGCTCACCAGATGGAGGAGGCAGCGAGCAGTACTTC.

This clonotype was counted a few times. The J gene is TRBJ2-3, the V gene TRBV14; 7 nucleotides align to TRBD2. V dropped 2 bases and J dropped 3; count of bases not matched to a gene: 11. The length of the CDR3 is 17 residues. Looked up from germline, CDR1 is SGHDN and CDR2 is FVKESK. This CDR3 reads CASSQRFGREATDTQYF. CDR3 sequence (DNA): TGTGCCAGCAGCCAAAGGTTTGGCCGGGAGGCAACAGATACGCAGTATTTT.

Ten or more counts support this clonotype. The DNA of the CDR3 is TGTGCCAGCAGCTTAGTCCCAGGGGCCGATGAAAAACTGTTTTTT. Its protein product is CASSLVPGADEKLFF. The chain carries TRBV11-2 and TRBJ1-4, with D possibly being TRBD1 (6 bases). This CDR3 has 15 residues. Trimming took 1 base from V and 6 from J, leaving 12 bases between them. CDR1 SGHAT and CDR2 FQNNGV come from the germline V gene. The variable domain in full, completed from reference TRBV11-2 and TRBJ1-4, reads EAGVAQSPRYKIIEKRQSVAFWCNPISGHATLYWYQQILGQGPKLLIQFQNNGVVDDSQLPKDRFSAERLKGVDSTLKIQPAKLEDSAVYLCASSLVPGADEKLFFGSGTQLSVL.

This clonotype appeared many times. CDR3 nucleotide sequence: TGTGCCAGCAGCTTAGGCAGGCTGGATACGCAGTATTTT. Residues: CASSLGRLDTQYF. The rearrangement links TRBV7-2 to TRBJ2-3; D remains unclear. Per the germline V gene, CDR1 is SGHTA and CDR2 is FQGNSA. V dropped 1 base and J dropped 6 bases, with 8 bases sitting between them. CDR3 length: 13 amino acids.

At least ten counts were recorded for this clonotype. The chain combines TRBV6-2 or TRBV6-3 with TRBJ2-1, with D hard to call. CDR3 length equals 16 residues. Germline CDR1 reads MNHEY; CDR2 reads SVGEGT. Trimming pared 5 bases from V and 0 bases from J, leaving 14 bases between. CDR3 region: CASSDPTENSYNEQFF. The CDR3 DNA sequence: TGTGCCAGCAGTGACCCCACGGAGAACTCCTACAATGAGCAGTTCTTC.

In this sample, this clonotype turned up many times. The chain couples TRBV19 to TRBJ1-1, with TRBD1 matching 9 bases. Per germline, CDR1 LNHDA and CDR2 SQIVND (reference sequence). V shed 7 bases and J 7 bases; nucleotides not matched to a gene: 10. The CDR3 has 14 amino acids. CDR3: CASIRTGGVGEAFF. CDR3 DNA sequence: TGTGCCAGTATTCGCACAGGGGGCGTGGGTGAAGCTTTCTTT.